The rows below give T cell receptor beta chains drawn from one sample of a study of blood T cell repertoires in COVID-19. TCRdb's copy holds only in-frame clones and misses some; the assay was immunoSEQ multiplex PCR. The sample shows about 250,000 clones, 80% to 90% of them seen only once. The sequencing sample was made of PBMCs or T cells enriched from blood (not recorded which). The receptors were gathered from a woman aged 18-35 years who had recovered from COVID-19. Both conserved end residues are trimmed from each CDR3.

j_gene: TRBJ2-5; v_gene: TRBV3-1/TRBV3-2; len: 15; CDR3aa: ASSQALAGGLQETQY
j_gene: TRBJ1-3; v_gene: TRBV15; len: 16; CDR3aa: ATSRGGSGQGRLNTIY
j_gene: TRBJ2-1; v_gene: TRBV7-8; len: 14; CDR3aa: ASSVTLAGDYNEQF
j_gene: TRBJ1-6; v_gene: TRBV30; len: 13; CDR3aa: AWSRNRAYNSPLH
j_gene: TRBJ1-4; v_gene: TRBV6-5; len: 13; CDR3aa: ASRRDTSVGEKLF
j_gene: TRBJ2-3; v_gene: TRBV14; len: 11; CDR3aa: ASSQMFRDTQY
j_gene: TRBJ2-7; v_gene: TRBV9; len: 13; CDR3aa: ASSGTGTRASEQY
j_gene: TRBJ2-1; v_gene: TRBV19; len: 14; CDR3aa: ASRKSGGQLGNEQF
j_gene: TRBJ1-5; v_gene: TRBV28; len: 11; CDR3aa: ASSLDRGAPQH
j_gene: TRBJ2-2; v_gene: TRBV6-5; len: 11; CDR3aa: ASNRANTGELF